This entry features one TCR beta chain sequence. In assigning cohorts, the study relied on participant-reported clinical history. Assay: immunoSEQ multiplex PCR; the TCRdb copy retains only in-frame clones and omits some. The data contain 130,000 to 150,000 clones, about four fifths of them singletons. The data originate from a study of blood T cell repertoires in COVID-19. In the study overall: Sources were T cells, B-cell-depleted T cells, or PBMCs; the material itself was cDNA or gDNA.

The CDR3 is 15 residues long. Germline V gives CDR1 SGHRS, CDR2 YFSETQ. The V gene lost 2 bases and the J gene lost 5 bases, with 13 bases spanning the gap. Sequenced material: PBMCs or T cells enriched from blood (not recorded which). The rearrangement joins TRBV5-1 to TRBJ2-2; possibly TRBD2 for D (5 bases). The receptor's source is a woman aged 50 to 60 who had been exposed to COVID-19. In nucleotides, the CDR3 is TGCGCCAGCAGCTTAGGAGGAGCGAGTACCGGGGAGCTGTTTTTT. Amino acid sequence: CASSLGGASTGELFF.